Here is one T cell receptor beta chain with its context. This clonotype was seen a few times. Its antigen target is currently unknown. It has no much larger one-base neighbor in the sample; base qualities were not kept. The source of the sample is a study of T cell repertoires in cytomegalovirus infection (dated by TCRdb to between 2019 and 2020). As for the study more broadly: Donor HLA type was relevant to the analysis, as public TCR beta signatures indicated carriage of CMV infection together with the matching HLA type. General study outcomes and caveats: Carriers of CMV infection plus the relevant HLA type were discriminated by the cumulative frequency of public TCR beta family members in the study cohort and in an independent roughly 350-donor cohort. The ex vivo response was dominated by HLA-C-restricted CMV-specific TCR beta clonotypes, and the single most frequent clonotype in two of eight donors was supplied by these HLA-C-restricted clonotypes.

Instrument on record: Illumina HiSeq 1500. The public reads were reprocessed in TCRdb via fastp at Q25 and MiXCR, keeping in-frame beta chains. CDR3 protein duplicates are merged, each entry listing the most common genes and DNA. The sample table holds over 150,000 distinct CDR3 sequences, of which roughly 19% were seen once. The top ten clonotypes cover approximately 3% of the sample. Spanning cysteine to phenylalanine, the CDR3 consists of 17 amino acids. Only the CDR3 portion is preserved as DNA: 51 bases, with reading frame beginning at the first base. The germline V gene specifies MNHNS as CDR1 and SASEGT as CDR2. V has 2 bases trimmed and J has 7 bases trimmed; junction bases matching no gene number 13.

The TCR was taken from a human donor in good health (CMV status not recorded). Some clones in this sample may be carry-over from other donors' samples. The rearrangement joined TRBV6-1 to TRBJ2-1; 8 nucleotides in the junction match TRBD2. Sample: PBMCs. The DNA sequence reads TGTGCCAGCAGTGAAACGGTTGGCGGGGGGTTGGTTAATGAGCAGTTCTTC. It is translated as CASSETVGGGLVNEQFF.